Below are 17 T cell receptor beta chains sequenced from a single sample in a study of human T cells and chemical hapten exposure. Time point given: patch test 1, 2 weeks after DPC sensitization. As to treatment: therapeutic diphenylcyclopropenone sensitization with weekly scalp DPC. Using its own MiXCR run on the RACE reads, TCRdb lists one record per CDR3 protein. The data contain about 120,000 distinct CDR3 sequences, 12% to 15% of them singletons. Sequenced here: whole blood, sampled in connection with sensitization to the hapten diphenylcyclopropenone (DPC). The receptors derive from a man in his late teens or twenties with alopecia areata. Some clones in this sample may be carry-over from other donors' samples.

J is TRBJ2-3 and V is TRBV19, with D tentatively TRBD2 (5 bases). V was shortened by 7 bases and J by 4 bases, with 15 bases between the two germline ends. The CDR3 contains 14 residues. Per germline, CDR1 LNHDA and CDR2 SQIVND (reference sequence). The DNA for the CDR3 is TGTGCCAGTACCTATGGGGTAGCGTCAGATACGCAGTATTTT. Translation: CASTYGVASDTQYF.

V usage is TRBV6-5 and J usage is TRBJ1-1, with TRBD1 matching 9 bases. V lost 6 bases and J lost 3; bases outside the gene matches: 5. CDR1 is MNHEY, CDR2 SVGAGI, per germline. CDR3 length: 14 amino acids. As DNA, the CDR3 is TGTGCCAGCAGCTACGGACAGGGGTACACTGAAGCTTTCTTT. Its translation: CASSYGQGYTEAFF.

This clonotype was counted a few times. The chain has TRBV9 and TRBJ1-2; 8 nucleotides align to TRBD1. The germline V gene has CDR1 SGDLS and CDR2 YYNGEE. Trimming took 3 bases from V and 4 from J; bases not matched to a gene: 8. CDR3 length: 15 amino acids. The CDR3 region is CASSARPGGAYGYTF. The CDR3 bases are TGTGCCAGCAGCGCCAGACCAGGGGGCGCCTATGGCTACACCTTC. Together with reference TRBV9 and TRBJ1-2, the CDR3 gives the full variable domain: DSGVTQTPKHLITATGQRVTLRCSPRSGDLSVYWYQQSLDQGLQFLIQYYNGEERAKGNILERFSAQQFPDLHSELNLSSLELGDSALYFCASSARPGGAYGYTFGSGTRLTVV.

This clonotype was recorded at least ten times. The chain has TRBV10-2 and TRBJ1-5, with a weak D call TRBD1 (5 bases). Germline V gene sequence: CDR1 WSHSY, CDR2 SAAADI. This CDR3 is built from 14 residues. Trimming cost V 5 bases and J 6 bases, with 14 bases left between them. The CDR3 coding sequence is TGCGCCAGCAGTTCCTCCGGGGCCCGTCAGCCCCAGCATTTT. Protein sequence: CASSSSGARQPQHF.

This chain links TRBV20-1 with TRBJ2-5, with 10 bases fitting TRBD2. Germline V CDR1 and CDR2: DFQATT, SNEGSKA (reference sequence). The CDR3 length is 15 residues. V trimming: 3 bases; J trimming: 1 base; junction bases outside the gene matches: 5. CDR3: CSASSPSGGQETQYF. Written as DNA, the CDR3 is TGCAGTGCTAGTTCGCCTAGCGGGGGCCAAGAGACCCAGTACTTC.

The rearrangement links TRBV5-4 to TRBJ1-1; D gene unclear. The germline V gene encodes CDR1 SGHNT and CDR2 YYREEE (reference sequence). The CDR3 has 13 residues. Between the trimmed V and J ends, which lost 5 bases and 1 base, there was a span of 9 bases. The CDR3 bases are TGTGCCAGCAGTGAGGGTCAGAACACTGAAGCTTTCTTT. It codes for CASSEGQNTEAFF.

The gene calls are TRBV20-1 and TRBJ2-1; D gene unclear. The CDR3 length is 16 residues. Deletions cut 2 bases from V and 0 bases from J, with 14 bases between. Germline V gives CDR1 DFQATT, CDR2 SNEGSKA (reference sequence). The CDR3 spells CSARLPTSSSYNEQFF. CDR3 nucleotides: TGCAGTGCTAGATTACCTACCTCCAGCTCCTACAATGAGCAGTTCTTC.

The chain uses TRBV7-9 and TRBJ1-1; tentatively, D is TRBD1 (5 bases). This CDR3 contains 15 residues. Trimming pared 2 bases from V and 4 bases from J, leaving 14 bases between. Germline lookup yields CDR1 SEHNR and CDR2 FQNEAQ (reference sequence). The DNA of the CDR3 is TGTGCCAGCAGCTTACCCGCGCCCGGGGGCACTGAAGCTTTCTTT. Translating it yields CASSLPAPGGTEAFF.

Details on this clonotype: This may stem from a read error, because a much larger clone lies one nucleotide away. This chain links TRBV7-8 with TRBJ2-7; the D gene could be TRBD1 or TRBD2 (5 bases each). Germline CDR1 SGHVS, CDR2 FQNEAQ. The CDR3 totals 14 residues. The CDR3 DNA follows: TGTGCCAGCGGTGGGGACCGCTTAGGGTACGAGCAGAACTTC. This gives the protein CASGGDRLGYEQNF.

The sample holds a few counts of this clonotype. This chain links TRBV11-2 with TRBJ2-7, with a possible D match to TRBD1 (6 bases). Trimming pared 6 bases from V and 1 base from J, leaving 16 bases between. This CDR3 is 15 amino acids long. Germline V gene data show CDR1 as SGHAT and CDR2 as FQNNGV. The CDR3 loop reads CASRQTGLLSYEQYF. For the CDR3, the DNA is TGTGCCAGCAGACAAACAGGGCTTCTTTCCTACGAGCAGTACTTC.

This clonotype was found a few times. This rearrangement joins TRBV14 to TRBJ2-5; 7 nucleotides align to TRBD1. This CDR3 has 14 amino acids. The germline gives CDR1 SGHDN, CDR2 FVKESK. The ends lost 2 bases at V and 4 bases at J; junction bases unmatched: 4. CDR3 DNA sequence: TGTGCCAGCAGCCAACAACAGGGGCGAGAGACCCAGTACTTC. This codes for CASSQQQGRETQYF.

As for this clonotype: One end of the junction does not line up with germline, which may come from a read error. V usage is TRBV14 and J usage is TRBJ2-1; D possibly matches TRBD1 or TRBD2 (5 bases each). The length of the CDR3 is 15 residues. Germline-derived CDR1 and CDR2 are SGHDN and FVKESK. The CDR3, as DNA: TGTGCCAACAGCCACACCGGGACCCGAGGGAATGAGCAGTTCTTC. The encoded protein is CANSHTGTRGNEQFF.

V gene TRBV7-9 combines with J gene TRBJ1-5; D possibly corresponds to TRBD1 (5 bases). Trimming removed 6 bases at V and 6 bases at J, with 9 bases between. The CDR3 length is 12 residues. Germline V gene sequence: CDR1 SEHNR, CDR2 FQNEAQ (reference sequence). CDR3: CASRRDSQPQHF. CDR3 nucleotide sequence: TGTGCCAGCAGACGAGACAGTCAGCCCCAGCATTTT.

This clonotype has just a few counts. The rearrangement links TRBV3-1 to TRBJ2-2; D gene uncertain. The V gene's germline CDR1 is LGHDT and CDR2 YNNKEL (reference sequence). V was clipped by 6 bases and J by 9 bases, with 11 bases between them. The length of the CDR3 is 12 residues. CDR3 amino acids: CASSFSPRELFF. The CDR3 nucleotides read TGTGCCAGCAGTTTCTCTCCCAGGGAGCTGTTTTTT.

The J gene is TRBJ2-5, the V gene TRBV2; TRBD2 matches 12 bases. The germline gives CDR1 SNHLY, CDR2 FYNNEI. V dropped 5 bases and J dropped 4; count of bases not matched to a gene: 8. This CDR3 is 16 amino acids long. The CDR3 sequence is CASSKGTSGGRETQYF. The CDR3 nucleotides are TGTGCCAGCAGTAAAGGCACTAGCGGGGGGAGAGAGACCCAGTACTTC.

This clonotype was seen only a few times. The chain carries TRBV12-3 or TRBV12-4 and TRBJ1-2, with no clear D. V was pared by 6 bases and J by 2 bases, with 7 bases between. The CDR3 consists of 12 residues. The CDR3: CASRGINYGYTF. The CDR3 DNA reads as TGTGCCAGCAGGGGCATAAACTATGGCTACACCTTC.

The rearrangement uses TRBV20-1 and TRBJ2-5; 7 bases match TRBD1. Germline assignment: CDR1 DFQATT and CDR2 SNEGSKA (reference sequence). The CDR3 loop spans 13 amino acids. The junction had 4 bases not matched to a gene; V was cut back by 3 bases and J by 3 bases. CDR3 sequence reads: CSASWDSKETQYF. Written as DNA, the CDR3 is TGCAGTGCTAGTTGGGACAGCAAAGAGACCCAGTACTTC.